This T cell receptor beta chain was sequenced during a study of regulatory T cells in long-lasting Graves disease. Study-wide results and caveats: Comparison showed that persistent patients shared more public clonotypes (fewer than 3,000) than new patients (approximately 1,000).

Indicated time point: newly diagnosed GD, antithyroid drugs for less than 3 months. RNA extracted from PBMCs served as the sequencing template. Library construction for TCR beta used iRepertoire HTBI primers and Arm-PCR of CDR3 regions. Each CDR3 protein is one row after TCRdb ran MiXCR on the multiplex PCR reads. The sample comprises about 610,000 distinct CDR3 sequences, about 15% of which are singletons, and approximately 12% rests with the top ten. The table lists this clonotype with a few counts. Its specificity is unknown. CDR3 length equals 15 residues. Germline lookup yields CDR1 SGDLS and CDR2 YYNGEE. Trimming took 0 bases from V and 5 from J, leaving 14 bases between them. These data were also filed under a second study, of T cells in Graves' hyperthyroidism and ophthalmopathy. That report adds: Most clonotypes expanded in the thyroid (above 0.001) were also present in blood.

The receptor comes from a young man with Graves disease. The specimen was peripheral blood mononuclear cells (PBMCs), collected at new diagnosis, from a patient treated with antithyroid drugs. The chain carries TRBV9 and TRBJ2-5; D unclear. CDR3 amino acids: CASSVDWAVGETQYF. The CDR3 coding sequence is TGTGCCAGCAGCGTAGACTGGGCCGTCGGGGAGACCCAGTACTTC. The variable domain in full, with the rest retrieved from reference TRBV9 and TRBJ2-5, is DSGVTQTPKHLITATGQRVTLRCSPRSGDLSVYWYQQSLDQGLQFLIQYYNGEERAKGNILERFSAQQFPDLHSELNLSSLELGDSALYFCASSVDWAVGETQYFGPGTRLLVL.